In this sample, the clone carrying this TCR beta chain turned up once. Antigen specificity is unknown. The length of the CDR3 is 18 residues. Germline values: CDR1 SGHRS, CDR2 YFSETQ. V shed 0 bases and J 2 bases; nucleotides not matched to a gene: 10. Only in-frame clones appear in the TCRdb table, and some are missing; sequencing was by immunoSEQ multiplex PCR. The sample lists 140,000 to 150,000 clones; 70% to 90% were seen once. This entry is derived from a study of T cell responses to AZD1222 COVID-19 vaccine. Across the study: Whether given at about 4 or about 12 weeks, second doses were pooled.

Study observations and caveats: CD4 TCRs linked to vaccination spanned spike, dominating at 160-218 and 743-854. Clonal diversity was possibly underestimated; the donors were predominantly white British and more often female. In the spike-specific TCR repertoire, nearly half reportedly target unmutated variant regions.

The material sequenced was peripheral blood, taken on day 0 of AZD1222 vaccination. This chain uses TRBV5-1 with TRBJ2-3; 9 bases fit TRBD2. The source of this sequence is an adult in good health. The CDR3 loop reads CASSLGLSSGAYTDTQYF. The CDR3 DNA reads as TGCGCCAGCAGCTTGGGCCTCTCTAGCGGGGCTTACACAGATACGCAGTATTTT.